This record concerns one TCR beta chain sequence. Its specificity is unknown. These data originate in a study of cytomegalovirus exposure and HLA in healthy donors. Points from the study as a whole: CMV serostatus was the sole immune exposure data available. Common viral pathogens (according to a later analysis) appeared linked to several of the most significant clusters. Reportedly, HLA-A and HLA-B alleles of most subjects were accurately predicted from TCR beta. The classifier, whose performance was assessed in both the original and validation cohorts, reportedly diagnosed cytomegalovirus status with high specificity and sensitivity.

There are 13 residues in the CDR3. Looked up from germline, CDR1 is SQVTM and CDR2 is ANQGSEA. In the PCR, 60 Vbeta and 13 Jbeta primers were used. Here immunoSEQ multiplex PCR was the method, and the copy in TCRdb shows in-frame clones only, minus some. The profile shows roughly 170,000 clones, around 72% of them singletons. The sequenced sample was PBMCs. This chain uses TRBV29-1 with TRBJ2-5, with 9 bases identical to TRBD1. The J call may not be correct, given that the DNA end is closer to TRBJ2-7. This TCR came from a female donor in good health and CMV-seronegative. CDR3 DNA: TGCAGCGCCAGGGACAGGGCCTCCTACGAGCAGTACTTC. This translates into CSARDRASYEQYF.